Listed below are T cell receptor beta chains from one sample, sequenced in a study of control samples from healthy donors and cancer patients. The assay was immunoSEQ multiplex PCR, and TCRdb's table has in-frame clones only and misses some. The sample shows about 150,000 clones, over 90% of them seen only once. Sequenced input: blood. Every receptor here comes from a man aged 45 to 65 in good health. Both conserved end residues are part of each CDR3. The order of the fields is clone size, V gene, D gene, J gene, CDR3 protein, CDR3 DNA. D genes are given only for firm matches. Clone size, where shown, is once, few, many, or a class for clones that have expanded.

clone size: -; V gene: TRBV28; D gene: TRBD2; J gene: TRBJ2-3; CDR3 protein: CASSLAGGTDTQYF; CDR3 DNA: TGTGCCAGCAGTCTAGCGGGGGGCACAGATACGCAGTATTTT
clone size: -; V gene: TRBV28; D gene: -; J gene: TRBJ2-5; CDR3 protein: CASRQTQYF; CDR3 DNA: TGTGCCAGCAGACAGACCCAGTACTTC
clone size: -; V gene: TRBV5-1; D gene: -; J gene: TRBJ1-5; CDR3 protein: CASSLVRDVGQVPHKLSGNQPQHF; CDR3 DNA: TGCGCCAGCAGCTTGGTCCGAGACGTAGGTCAGGTTCCTCACAAATTGTCCGGCAATCAGCCCCAGCATTTT
clone size: -; V gene: TRBV27; D gene: TRBD2; J gene: TRBJ2-1; CDR3 protein: CASSSPTSGRARDEQFF; CDR3 DNA: TGTGCCAGCAGTTCGCCGACTAGCGGGAGGGCCCGGGATGAGCAGTTCTTC
clone size: -; V gene: TRBV12-3/TRBV12-4; D gene: -; J gene: TRBJ2-7; CDR3 protein: CASSFLGPGEQYF; CDR3 DNA: TGTGCCAGCAGTTTTTTAGGGCCCGGGGAGCAGTACTTC
clone size: -; V gene: TRBV18; D gene: -; J gene: TRBJ1-5; CDR3 protein: CASSPTGGRRQPQHF; CDR3 DNA: TGTGCCAGCTCACCGACGGGGGGTCGGAGGCAGCCCCAGCATTTT
clone size: -; V gene: TRBV29-1; D gene: -; J gene: TRBJ2-7; CDR3 protein: CSVAWDSGGEQYF; CDR3 DNA: TGCAGCGTCGCATGGGATTCAGGCGGCGAGCAGTACTTC
clone size: -; V gene: TRBV7-8; D gene: -; J gene: TRBJ1-5; CDR3 protein: CASSRSNQPQHF; CDR3 DNA: TGTGCCAGCAGCCGGAGCAATCAGCCCCAGCATTTT
clone size: -; V gene: TRBV30; D gene: -; J gene: TRBJ2-1; CDR3 protein: CAWSVISDEQFF; CDR3 DNA: TGTGCCTGGAGTGTAATATCAGATGAGCAGTTCTTC
clone size: -; V gene: TRBV5-1; D gene: TRBD2; J gene: TRBJ2-1; CDR3 protein: CASSRIASGRADEQFF; CDR3 DNA: TGCGCCAGCAGCCGGATAGCTAGCGGGAGGGCCGATGAGCAGTTCTTC
clone size: -; V gene: TRBV7-7; D gene: TRBD2; J gene: TRBJ2-2; CDR3 protein: CASSAGASGTNTGELFF; CDR3 DNA: TGTGCTAGCAGCGCTGGGGCTAGCGGGACGAACACCGGGGAGCTGTTTTTT
clone size: -; V gene: TRBV28; D gene: TRBD2; J gene: TRBJ2-7; CDR3 protein: CASSLGDRLAGGEQYF; CDR3 DNA: TGTGCCAGCAGTTTAGGGGATCGACTAGCGGGAGGCGAGCAGTACTTC
clone size: -; V gene: TRBV18; D gene: TRBD2; J gene: TRBJ2-3; CDR3 protein: CASSLAGGPDTQYF; CDR3 DNA: TGTGCCAGCTCCCTAGCGGGAGGGCCGGATACGCAGTATTTT
clone size: -; V gene: TRBV30; D gene: -; J gene: TRBJ2-1; CDR3 protein: CAWSLASYNEQFF; CDR3 DNA: TGTGCCTGGAGCCTAGCCTCCTACAATGAGCAGTTCTTC
clone size: -; V gene: TRBV28; D gene: TRBD1; J gene: TRBJ2-7; CDR3 protein: CASRPGQLTSYEQYF; CDR3 DNA: TGTGCCAGCAGACCGGGACAGCTAACTTCCTACGAGCAGTACTTC
clone size: -; V gene: TRBV4-1; D gene: -; J gene: TRBJ2-4; CDR3 protein: CASSQDTARGDIQYF; CDR3 DNA: TGCGCCAGCAGCCAAGATACGGCTAGAGGGGACATTCAGTACTTC
clone size: -; V gene: TRBV6-5; D gene: -; J gene: TRBJ2-1; CDR3 protein: CASNRQGREEYEQFF; CDR3 DNA: TGTGCCAGCAACAGACAGGGGCGGGAGGAGTATGAGCAGTTCTTC
clone size: -; V gene: TRBV3-1/TRBV3-2; D gene: -; J gene: TRBJ2-1; CDR3 protein: CASSQGVVNEQFF; CDR3 DNA: TGTGCCAGCAGCCAAGGGGTAGTAAATGAGCAGTTCTTC
clone size: once; V gene: TRBV19; D gene: -; J gene: TRBJ1-2; CDR3 protein: CASSMQRPNYGYTF; CDR3 DNA: TGTGCCAGTAGTATGCAGAGACCTAACTATGGCTACACCTTC
clone size: -; V gene: TRBV7-3; D gene: TRBD2; J gene: TRBJ2-3; CDR3 protein: CASSLRGTSGRTDTQYF; CDR3 DNA: TGTGCCAGCAGCTTAAGGGGGACTAGCGGGAGGACAGATACGCAGTATTTT
clone size: -; V gene: TRBV5-6; D gene: -; J gene: TRBJ1-1; CDR3 protein: CASSLTVNTEAFF; CDR3 DNA: TGTGCCAGCAGCTTGACGGTGAACACTGAAGCTTTCTTT
clone size: few; V gene: TRBV5-5; D gene: TRBD1; J gene: TRBJ2-5; CDR3 protein: CASSLADRTGSQETQYF; CDR3 DNA: TGTGCCAGCAGCTTGGCCGACAGGACAGGCTCCCAAGAGACCCAGTACTTC
clone size: -; V gene: TRBV5-1; D gene: TRBD1; J gene: TRBJ2-4; CDR3 protein: CASSPGQGAPNIQYF; CDR3 DNA: TGCGCCAGCAGTCCGGGACAGGGGGCGCCGAACATTCAGTACTTC
clone size: few; V gene: TRBV7-9; D gene: TRBD2; J gene: TRBJ2-3; CDR3 protein: CASSTRTSGAGTQYF; CDR3 DNA: TGTGCCAGCAGCACCAGGACTAGCGGTGCCGGTACGCAGTATTTT
clone size: -; V gene: TRBV10-3; D gene: TRBD2; J gene: TRBJ2-1; CDR3 protein: CAISGGLAGGGSYNEQFF; CDR3 DNA: TGTGCCATCAGTGGCGGACTAGCGGGAGGGGGGTCCTACAATGAGCAGTTCTTC
clone size: -; V gene: TRBV12-3/TRBV12-4; D gene: -; J gene: TRBJ1-2; CDR3 protein: CASSSSGTGTF; CDR3 DNA: TGTGCCAGCAGTTCCAGCGGGACGGGTACCTTC
clone size: -; V gene: TRBV6-6; D gene: -; J gene: TRBJ1-5; CDR3 protein: CASSYLHKANNQPQHF; CDR3 DNA: TGTGCCAGCAGTTACTTGCATAAGGCAAACAATCAGCCCCAGCATTTT
clone size: -; V gene: TRBV20-1; D gene: TRBD1; J gene: TRBJ2-7; CDR3 protein: CSASRQGQEQYF; CDR3 DNA: TGCAGTGCCAGTAGACAGGGCCAAGAGCAGTACTTC
clone size: -; V gene: TRBV28; D gene: TRBD1; J gene: TRBJ1-6; CDR3 protein: CASNSPSGQGLSPLHF; CDR3 DNA: TGTGCCAGCAATTCACCTTCCGGACAGGGACTGTCACCCCTCCACTTT
clone size: -; V gene: TRBV30; D gene: -; J gene: TRBJ2-7; CDR3 protein: CAWTGHFSYEQYF; CDR3 DNA: TGTGCCTGGACCGGACACTTCTCCTACGAGCAGTACTTC
clone size: -; V gene: TRBV30; D gene: -; J gene: TRBJ2-1; CDR3 protein: CACTPGLAENEQFF; CDR3 DNA: TGTGCCTGCACCCCGGGACTTGCTGAAAATGAGCAGTTCTTC
clone size: -; V gene: TRBV28; D gene: -; J gene: TRBJ2-3; CDR3 protein: CASSGMGRQGSTDTQYF; CDR3 DNA: TGTGCCAGCAGCGGAATGGGCAGGCAAGGCAGTACAGATACGCAGTATTTT
clone size: -; V gene: TRBV5-4; D gene: TRBD1; J gene: TRBJ2-5; CDR3 protein: CASSLEGQQQETQYF; CDR3 DNA: TGTGCCAGCAGCTTGGAGGGACAGCAACAAGAGACCCAGTACTTC
clone size: -; V gene: TRBV11-2; D gene: TRBD1; J gene: TRBJ1-6; CDR3 protein: CASSLVGQGASPLHF; CDR3 DNA: TGTGCCAGCAGCTTAGTCGGACAGGGGGCATCACCCCTCCACTTT
clone size: -; V gene: TRBV21-1; D gene: -; J gene: TRBJ2-1; CDR3 protein: CASSKSKLAGVFHEQFF; CDR3 DNA: TGTGCCAGCAGCAAGTCCAAACTAGCGGGAGTTTTTCATGAGCAGTTCTTC